The 5 T cell receptor beta chains below were found in one sample sequenced in a study of blood T cell repertoires in COVID-19. TCRdb's table, derived via immunoSEQ multiplex PCR, lists solely in-frame clones and lacks some. The table lists 200,000 or so clones, 70% to 90% of them singletons, with over 2.5% in the top ten. The sample consisted of peripheral blood. The receptors stem from a man aged 45-60 years who had recovered from COVID-19.

The chain combines TRBV28 with TRBJ1-1; 7 bases are a match to TRBD1. This CDR3 region has 15 residues. The trim removed 4 bases at V and 3 bases at J, leaving 8 bases unmatched. Germline CDR1 is MDHEN and CDR2 is SYDVKM. The CDR3 DNA sequence: TGTGCCAGCAGTTCAGGGACAGAAAGGTACACTGAAGCTTTCTTT. Its translation: CASSSGTERYTEAFF.

The chain joins TRBV11-2 to TRBJ2-7, with TRBD2 identical over 8 bases. In germline, CDR1 is SGHAT, CDR2 FQNNGV. V shed 5 bases, J shed 1 base, and the junction held 4 bases outside the gene matches. The CDR3 is 14 residues long. The CDR3 protein is CASSAGLVSYEQYF. The CDR3 bases are TGTGCCAGCAGCGCGGGACTAGTATCCTACGAGCAGTACTTC.

The rearrangement joins TRBV18 to TRBJ2-5, with 10 bases lining up with TRBD2. The junction had 10 bases not matched to a gene; V was cut back by 4 bases and J by 5 bases. Germline V CDR1 and CDR2: KGHSH, LQKENI. The CDR3 sequence is 16 residues long. The CDR3 here is CASSRGTSAGGETQYF. CDR3 DNA sequence: TGTGCCAGCTCACGCGGGACTAGCGCCGGAGGGGAGACCCAGTACTTC.

This sequence joins TRBV7-6 and TRBJ2-7, with 9 bases matching TRBD2. The germline CDR1 and CDR2 sequences are SGHVS and FNYEAQ. The junction had 10 bases not matched to a gene; V was cut back by 5 bases and J by 5 bases. CDR3 length: 15 amino acids. DNA for the CDR3: TGTGCCAGCAGCACCAAGAGCGGGAGGTTGGACGAGCAGTACTTC. Translating gives CASSTKSGRLDEQYF. Full variable domain (remainder filled in from reference TRBV7-6 and TRBJ2-7): GAGVSQSPRYKVTKRGQDVALRCDPISGHVSLYWYRQALGQGPEFLTYFNYEAQQDKSGLPNDRFSAERPEGSISTLTIQRTEQRDSAMYRCASSTKSGRLDEQYFGPGTRLTVT.

This chain links TRBV28 with TRBJ1-2, with TRBD1 identical over 7 bases. V dropped 5 bases and J dropped 7; count of bases not matched to a gene: 7. The CDR3 is made up of 13 amino acids. Germline CDR1 MDHEN, CDR2 SYDVKM. The CDR3 DNA is TGTGCCAGCAGTAGCGGACAGGTCGCTGGCTACACCTTC. This translates into CASSSGQVAGYTF.